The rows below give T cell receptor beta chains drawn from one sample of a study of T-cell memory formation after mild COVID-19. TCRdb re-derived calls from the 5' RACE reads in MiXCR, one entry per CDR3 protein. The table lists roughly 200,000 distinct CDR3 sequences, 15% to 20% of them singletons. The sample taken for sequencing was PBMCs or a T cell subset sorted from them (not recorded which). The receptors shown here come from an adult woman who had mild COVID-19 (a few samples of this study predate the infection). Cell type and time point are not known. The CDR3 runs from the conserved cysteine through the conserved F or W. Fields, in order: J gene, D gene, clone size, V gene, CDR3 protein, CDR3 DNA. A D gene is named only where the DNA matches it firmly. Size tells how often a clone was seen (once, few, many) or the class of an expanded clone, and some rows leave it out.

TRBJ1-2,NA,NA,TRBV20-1,CSARDRQGTNYGYTF,TGCAGTGCTAGAGATCGGCAGGGGACTAACTATGGCTACACCTTC
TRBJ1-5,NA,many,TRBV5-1,CASSLEGFQPQHF,TGCGCCAGCAGCTTGGAGGGGTTTCAGCCCCAGCATTTT
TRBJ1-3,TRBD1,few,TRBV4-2,CASSRDSPHSGNTIYF,TGTGCCAGCAGCCGGGACAGCCCACACTCTGGAAACACCATATATTTT
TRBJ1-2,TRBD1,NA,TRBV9,CASSPNPQGDYGYTF,TGTGCCAGCAGCCCTAACCCACAGGGGGACTATGGCTACACCTTC
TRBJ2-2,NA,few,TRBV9,CASTLGSLTGELFF,TGTGCCAGCACCCTGGGATCATTGACCGGGGAGCTGTTTTTT
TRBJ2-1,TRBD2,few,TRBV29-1,CSVSGTSGRTSYNEQFF,TGCAGCGTGTCCGGGACTAGCGGGAGGACTTCCTACAATGAGCAGTTCTTC
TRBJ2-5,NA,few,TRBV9,CASSVALGEETQYF,TGTGCCAGCAGCGTCGCACTAGGGGAAGAGACCCAGTACTTC
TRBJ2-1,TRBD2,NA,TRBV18,CASSPKGLEVNEQFF,TGTGCCAGCTCACCAAAGGGACTAGAGGTCAATGAGCAGTTCTTC
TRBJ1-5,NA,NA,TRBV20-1,CSASGPAGRESNQPQHF,TGCAGTGCTAGTGGGCCCGCAGGGAGGGAAAGCAATCAGCCCCAGCATTTT
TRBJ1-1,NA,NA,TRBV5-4,CASSLENRETEAFF,TGTGCCAGCAGCTTAGAGAACAGGGAAACTGAAGCTTTCTTT
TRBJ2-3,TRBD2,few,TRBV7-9,CASSLRPQRGGDTQYF,TGTGCCAGCAGCTTAAGGCCCCAGCGGGGAGGTGATACGCAGTATTTT
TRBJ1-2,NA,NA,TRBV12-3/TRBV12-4,CASSLWGGDGYTF,TGTGCCAGCAGCCTGTGGGGGGGAGATGGCTACACCTTC
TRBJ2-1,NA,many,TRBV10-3,CAISDQGLAKNEQFF,TGTGCCATCAGTGATCAGGGACTGGCCAAGAATGAGCAGTTCTTC
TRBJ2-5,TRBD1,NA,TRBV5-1,CASSPDRVGQETQYF,TGCGCCAGCAGCCCGGACAGGGTTGGGCAAGAGACCCAGTACTTC
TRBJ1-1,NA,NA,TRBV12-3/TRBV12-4,CASSEGVGRGAFF,TGTGCCAGCAGTGAGGGGGTTGGGAGAGGAGCTTTCTTT
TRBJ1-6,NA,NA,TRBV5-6,CASSLGGNNSPLHF,TGTGCCAGCAGCTTGGGGGGAAATAATTCACCCCTCCACTTT
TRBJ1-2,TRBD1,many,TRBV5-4,CASSPMGTGGWGYGYTF,TGTGCCAGCAGCCCAATGGGGACAGGGGGCTGGGGCTATGGCTACACCTTC
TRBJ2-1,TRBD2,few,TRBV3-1,CASSQVGTRYGEQFF,TGTGCCAGCAGCCAAGTCGGGACTAGATATGGTGAGCAGTTCTTC